This TCR beta chain was obtained from a study of blood T cell repertoires in COVID-19. Across the whole study: Material from acute and convalescent COVID-19 was sourced from the United States, Italy and Spain. Nucleic acid was either cDNA or gDNA, and it came from T cells, B-cell-depleted T cells, or PBMCs.

Seattle enrolled patients during active infection and tracked them longitudinally. As handled by the study authors: It was from reference gene primer amplification that nucleated cell counts were estimated. Data came from immunoSEQ multiplex PCR; TCRdb stores just in-frame clones and leaves some out. V and J calls and clone size are as listed in that table; D and trimming were resolved from the DNA. The sample includes almost 200,000 clones, around 81% of them seen just once. J was trimmed by 8 bases and V by 3 bases; bases with no gene match: 7. The CDR3 extends over 14 amino acids. Germline CDR1 reads SGDLS; CDR2 reads YYNGEE.

The chain has TRBV9 and TRBJ2-1; 8 bases fit TRBD2. The sequencing input was peripheral blood. The clonotype originates from a man in his 60s with COVID-19, enrolled during active disease. The CDR3 region is CASSASGRGDEQFF. The CDR3 nucleotides are TGTGCCAGCAGCGCGAGCGGGAGAGGGGATGAGCAGTTCTTC.